These T cell receptor beta chains were read from a single sample in a study of beta chain features in type 1 diabetes. Sequencing was performed with immunoSEQ multiplex PCR; in TCRdb, only in-frame clones are kept and a portion is missing. The table has about 650,000 clones, roughly an eighth seen once; the top ten hold around 0.12%. The sequencing input was naive CD4+ T cells from blood. The source of these receptors is a man under 40 with type 1 diabetes. Both conserved end residues are part of each CDR3. A D gene is named only where the DNA matches it firmly. Not all rows give a size; the values are once, few, many and, for expanded clones, a class.

TRBJ2-2 few TRBV30 - TGTGCCTGGAGCAACAGAAACACCGGGGAGCTGTTTTTT CAWSNRNTGELFF
TRBJ2-1 few TRBV5-1 TRBD1 TGCGCCAGCAGCCGGGACAGGGGTAGGGACAATGAGCAGTTCTTC CASSRDRGRDNEQFF
TRBJ1-1 - TRBV6-1 - TGTGCCAGCAGCCTACAGCCCATGAACACTGAAGCTTTCTTT CASSLQPMNTEAFF
TRBJ2-3 few TRBV2 TRBD2 TGTGCCAGCAGTGACCGACTAGCGGGGGGCACAGATACGCAGTATTTT CASSDRLAGGTDTQYF
TRBJ2-3 - TRBV25-1 TRBD1 TGTGCCAGCAGTGGGGGACAGGGGGTTTCTTGGGCAGATACGCAGTATTTT CASSGGQGVSWADTQYF
TRBJ2-1 - TRBV5-4 TRBD2 TGTGCCTTCCAACCCGGGACTAGCCCCTACAATGAGCAGTTCTTC CAFQPGTSPYNEQFF
TRBJ1-5 - TRBV19 TRBD1 TGTGCCAGTAGTACAGGGACAGTGAACAATCAGCCCCAGCATTTT CASSTGTVNNQPQHF
TRBJ2-6 - TRBV5-6 - TGTGCCAGCAGCATAAGGCCCTCTGGGGCCAACGTCCTGACTTTC CASSIRPSGANVLTF
TRBJ2-5 few TRBV5-8 TRBD1 TGTGCCAGCAGTCCAACCGGGACAGGGCACCAAGAGACCCAGTACTTC CASSPTGTGHQETQYF
TRBJ2-7 - TRBV7-2 - TGTGCCAGCAGCTTAGGTAGCGGAAGCTCCTACGAGCAGTACTTC CASSLGSGSSYEQYF